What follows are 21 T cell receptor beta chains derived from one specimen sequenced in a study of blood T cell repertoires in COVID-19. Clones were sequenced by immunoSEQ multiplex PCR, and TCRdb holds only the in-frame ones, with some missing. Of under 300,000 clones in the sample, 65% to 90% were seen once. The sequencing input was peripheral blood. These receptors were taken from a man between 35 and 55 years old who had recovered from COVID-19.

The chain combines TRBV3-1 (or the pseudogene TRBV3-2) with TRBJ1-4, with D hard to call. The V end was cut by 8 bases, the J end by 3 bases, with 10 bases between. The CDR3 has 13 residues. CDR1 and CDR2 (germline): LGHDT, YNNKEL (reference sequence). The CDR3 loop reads CASQSGPNEKLFF. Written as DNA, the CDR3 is TGTGCCAGCCAGAGTGGGCCTAATGAAAAACTGTTTTTT.

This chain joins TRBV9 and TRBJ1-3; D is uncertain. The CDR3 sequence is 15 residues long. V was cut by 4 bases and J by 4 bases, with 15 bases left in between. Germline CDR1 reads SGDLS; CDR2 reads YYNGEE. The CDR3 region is CASSTRPQAGNTIYF. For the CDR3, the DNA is TGTGCCAGCAGCACCCGACCCCAAGCGGGAAACACCATATATTTT. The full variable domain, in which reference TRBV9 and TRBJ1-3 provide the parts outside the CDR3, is DSGVTQTPKHLITATGQRVTLRCSPRSGDLSVYWYQQSLDQGLQFLIQYYNGEERAKGNILERFSAQQFPDLHSELNLSSLELGDSALYFCASSTRPQAGNTIYFGEGSWLTVV.

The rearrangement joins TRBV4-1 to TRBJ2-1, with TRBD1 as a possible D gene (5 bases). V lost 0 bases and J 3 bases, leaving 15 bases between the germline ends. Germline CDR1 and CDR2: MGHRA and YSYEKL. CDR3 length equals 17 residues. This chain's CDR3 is CASSQDQGPLFYNEQFF. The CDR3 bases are TGCGCCAGCAGCCAAGACCAGGGCCCCCTCTTCTACAATGAGCAGTTCTTC.

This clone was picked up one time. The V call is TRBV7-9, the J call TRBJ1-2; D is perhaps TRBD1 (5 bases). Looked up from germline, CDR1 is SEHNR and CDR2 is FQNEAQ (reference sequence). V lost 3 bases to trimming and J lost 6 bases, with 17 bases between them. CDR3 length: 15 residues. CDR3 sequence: CASSLGLPQGDGYTF. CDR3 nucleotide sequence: TGTGCCAGCAGCTTGGGCCTCCCTCAAGGGGATGGCTACACCTTC.

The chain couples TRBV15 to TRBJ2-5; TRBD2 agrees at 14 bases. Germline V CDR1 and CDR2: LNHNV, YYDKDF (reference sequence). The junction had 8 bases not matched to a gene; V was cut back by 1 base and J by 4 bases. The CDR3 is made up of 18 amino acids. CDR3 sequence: CATSRGVRTSGGRETQYF. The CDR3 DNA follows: TGTGCCACCAGCAGAGGGGTGAGGACTAGCGGGGGGCGAGAGACCCAGTACTTC.

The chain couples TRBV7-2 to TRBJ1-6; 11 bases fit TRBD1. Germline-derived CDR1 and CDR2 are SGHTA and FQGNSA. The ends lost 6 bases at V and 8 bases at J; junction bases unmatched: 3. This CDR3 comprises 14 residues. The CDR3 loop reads CASRTGQGDSPLHF. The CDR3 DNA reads TGTGCCAGCAGAACGGGACAGGGGGATTCACCCCTCCACTTT.

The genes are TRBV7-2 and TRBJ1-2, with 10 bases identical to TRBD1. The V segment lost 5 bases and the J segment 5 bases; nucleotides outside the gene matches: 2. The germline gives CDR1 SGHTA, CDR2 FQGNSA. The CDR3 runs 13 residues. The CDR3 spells CASSPDRGYGYTF. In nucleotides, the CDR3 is TGTGCCAGCAGCCCGGACAGGGGGTATGGCTACACCTTC.

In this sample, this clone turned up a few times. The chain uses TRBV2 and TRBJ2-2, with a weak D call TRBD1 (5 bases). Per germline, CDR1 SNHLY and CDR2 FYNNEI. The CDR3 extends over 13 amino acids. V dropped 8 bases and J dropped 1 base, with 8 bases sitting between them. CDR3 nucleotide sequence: TGTGCCAGCCACAGGAGGAACACCGGGGAGCTGTTTTTT. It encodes CASHRRNTGELFF.

CDR3 coding DNA: TGTGCCAGCTCACCACCGGACAGGGGACTAGCGGGGGCCTCCTACGAGCAGTACTTC. It codes for CASSPPDRGLAGASYEQYF. The rearrangement joins TRBV18 to TRBJ2-7; the match to TRBD2 covers 14 bases. The CDR3 is 19 amino acids. Germline CDR1 reads KGHSH; CDR2 reads LQKENI. The V and J ends lost 0 bases and 0 bases, in that order; junction bases with no gene match: 7.

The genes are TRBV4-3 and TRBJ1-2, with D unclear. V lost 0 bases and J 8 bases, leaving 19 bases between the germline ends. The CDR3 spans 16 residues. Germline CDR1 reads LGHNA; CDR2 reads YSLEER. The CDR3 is CASSQDPAGPSMGYTF. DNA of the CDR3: TGCGCCAGCAGCCAAGATCCTGCTGGGCCCTCTATGGGCTACACCTTC.

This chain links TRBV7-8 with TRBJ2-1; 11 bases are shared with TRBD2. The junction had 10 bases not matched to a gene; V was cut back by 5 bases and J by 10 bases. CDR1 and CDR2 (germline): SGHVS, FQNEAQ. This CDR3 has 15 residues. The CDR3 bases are TGTGCCAGCAGCCTAGGACGGGCTAGCGGGAGGGAGCAGTTCTTC. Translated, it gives CASSLGRASGREQFF.

The CDR3 spells CASRFSVSEQFF. CDR3 DNA sequence: TGTGCCAGCAGATTTTCGGTCTCTGAGCAGTTCTTC. This chain joins TRBV6-5 and TRBJ2-1; D call uncertain. V was trimmed by 6 bases and J by 9 bases, leaving 12 bases between them. The CDR3 sequence is 12 residues long. The germline CDR1 and CDR2 sequences are MNHEY and SVGAGI.

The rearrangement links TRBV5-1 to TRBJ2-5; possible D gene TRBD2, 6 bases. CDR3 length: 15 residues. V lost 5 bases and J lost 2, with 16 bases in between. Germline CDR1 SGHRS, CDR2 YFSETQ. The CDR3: CASRSTGTAQETQYF. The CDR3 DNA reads TGCGCCAGCAGGTCGACCGGGACTGCTCAAGAGACCCAGTACTTC.

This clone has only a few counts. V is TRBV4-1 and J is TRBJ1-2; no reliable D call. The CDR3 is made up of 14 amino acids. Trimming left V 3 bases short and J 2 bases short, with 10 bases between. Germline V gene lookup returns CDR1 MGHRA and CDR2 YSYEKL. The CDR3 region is CASSHLTENYGYTF. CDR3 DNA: TGCGCCAGCAGCCACCTCACAGAGAACTATGGCTACACCTTC.

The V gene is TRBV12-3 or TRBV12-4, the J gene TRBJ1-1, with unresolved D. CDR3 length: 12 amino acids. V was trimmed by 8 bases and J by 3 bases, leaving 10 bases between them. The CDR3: CASFRLYTEAFF. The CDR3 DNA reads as TGTGCCAGCTTCAGGCTCTACACTGAAGCTTTCTTT.

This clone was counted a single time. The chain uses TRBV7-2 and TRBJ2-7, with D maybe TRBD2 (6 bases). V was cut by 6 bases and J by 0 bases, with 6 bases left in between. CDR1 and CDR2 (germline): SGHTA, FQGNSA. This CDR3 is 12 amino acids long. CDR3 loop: CASRRDSYEQYF. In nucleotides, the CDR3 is TGTGCCAGCAGGCGGGACTCCTACGAGCAGTACTTC.

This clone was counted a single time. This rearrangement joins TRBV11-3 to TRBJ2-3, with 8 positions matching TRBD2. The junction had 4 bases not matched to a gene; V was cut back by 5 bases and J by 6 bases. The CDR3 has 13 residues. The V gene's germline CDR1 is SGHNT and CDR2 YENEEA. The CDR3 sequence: CASSPGGMDTQYF. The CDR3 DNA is TGTGCCAGCAGCCCGGGGGGGATGGATACGCAGTATTTT. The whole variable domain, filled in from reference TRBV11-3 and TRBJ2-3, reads EAGVVQSPRYKIIEKKQPVAFWCNPISGHNTLYWYLQNLGQGPELLIRYENEEAVDDSQLPKDRFSAERLKGVDSTLKIQPAELGDSAVYLCASSPGGMDTQYFGPGTRLTVL.

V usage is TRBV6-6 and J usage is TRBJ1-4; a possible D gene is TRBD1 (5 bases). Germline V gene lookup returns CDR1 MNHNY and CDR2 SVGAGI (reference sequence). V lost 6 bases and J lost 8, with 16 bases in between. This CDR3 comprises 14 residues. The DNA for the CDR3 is TGTGCCAGCAGCTCCTCGGGGGAAACGGAAAAACTGTTTTTT. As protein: CASSSSGETEKLFF.

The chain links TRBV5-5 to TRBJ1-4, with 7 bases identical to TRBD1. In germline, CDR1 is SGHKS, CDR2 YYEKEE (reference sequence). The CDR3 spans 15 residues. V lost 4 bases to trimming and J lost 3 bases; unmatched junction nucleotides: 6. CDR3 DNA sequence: TGTGCCAGCAGCGACCCGACAGGGCCTAATGAAAAACTGTTTTTT. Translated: CASSDPTGPNEKLFF.

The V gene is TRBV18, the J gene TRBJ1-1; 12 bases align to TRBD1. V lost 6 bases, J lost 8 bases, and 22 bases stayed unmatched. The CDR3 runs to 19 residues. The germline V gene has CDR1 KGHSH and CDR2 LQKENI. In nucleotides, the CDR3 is TGTGCCAGCTCCACCGACGTCCGGGACAGGGGGCGTCGGTTTCCCGAAGCTTTCTTT. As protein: CASSTDVRDRGRRFPEAFF.

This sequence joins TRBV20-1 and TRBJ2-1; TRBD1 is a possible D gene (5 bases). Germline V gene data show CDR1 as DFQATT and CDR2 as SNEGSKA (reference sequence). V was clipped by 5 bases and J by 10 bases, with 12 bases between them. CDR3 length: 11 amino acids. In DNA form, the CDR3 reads TGCAGTGCTCACTGGGGCAACGAGCAGTTCTTC. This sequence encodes CSAHWGNEQFF.